These T cell receptor beta chains were read from a single sample in a study of human T cells and chemical hapten exposure. TCRdb re-called the RACE reads with MiXCR, one entry per CDR3 protein. The sample shows about 45,000 distinct CDR3 sequences, roughly 4% of them seen only once. Sequencing was performed on whole blood. The receptors stem from a female donor in good health. Some clones in this sample may be carry-over from other donors' samples. CDR3s include the opening cysteine and the closing phenylalanine or tryptophan. D genes are given only for firm matches. A clone size is listed for some rows: how often the clone was seen (once, few, many), or a class if it is expanded.

j_call: TRBJ2-3
clone_size: many
v_call: TRBV7-2
d_call: NA
cdr3_aa: CASSLVGGSTDTQYF
cdr3_nt: TGTGCCAGCAGCTTAGTTGGGGGAAGCACAGATACGCAGTATTTT

j_call: TRBJ2-7
clone_size: many
v_call: TRBV6-6
d_call: NA
cdr3_aa: CASSLGNLYEQYF
cdr3_nt: TGTGCCAGCAGTTTGGGCAACCTCTACGAGCAGTACTTC

j_call: TRBJ2-3
clone_size: many
v_call: TRBV20-1
d_call: TRBD2
cdr3_aa: CSARFSAGGPTDTQYF
cdr3_nt: TGCAGTGCTAGGTTCTCAGCGGGGGGGCCGACAGATACGCAGTATTTT

j_call: TRBJ1-5
clone_size: many
v_call: TRBV18
d_call: NA
cdr3_aa: CASSPHVNQPQHF
cdr3_nt: TGTGCCAGCTCACCCCACGTAAATCAGCCCCAGCATTTT

j_call: TRBJ2-7
clone_size: few
v_call: TRBV25-1
d_call: TRBD1
cdr3_aa: CASSRGLGEQYF
cdr3_nt: TGTGCCAGCAGCAGGGGGTTAGGAGAGCAGTACTTC

j_call: TRBJ2-7
clone_size: many
v_call: TRBV7-9
d_call: NA
cdr3_aa: CASSFSYEQYF
cdr3_nt: TGTGCCAGCAGCTTCTCCTACGAGCAGTACTTC

j_call: TRBJ2-7
clone_size: many
v_call: TRBV10-3
d_call: NA
cdr3_aa: CAISAGSYEQYF
cdr3_nt: TGTGCCATCAGCGCCGGGTCCTACGAGCAGTACTTC

j_call: TRBJ2-7
clone_size: many
v_call: TRBV13
d_call: NA
cdr3_aa: CASSFGGYEQYF
cdr3_nt: TGTGCCAGCAGCTTCGGGGGCTACGAGCAGTACTTC

j_call: TRBJ1-1
clone_size: many
v_call: TRBV28
d_call: NA
cdr3_aa: CASKEGTEAFF
cdr3_nt: TGTGCCAGCAAAGAGGGTACTGAAGCTTTCTTT

j_call: TRBJ1-1
clone_size: many
v_call: TRBV6-5
d_call: NA
cdr3_aa: CASSTHLGAFF
cdr3_nt: TGTGCCAGCAGTACCCATCTAGGAGCTTTCTTT

j_call: TRBJ1-1
clone_size: many
v_call: TRBV9
d_call: TRBD1
cdr3_aa: CASNRDRHMNTEAFF
cdr3_nt: TGTGCCAGCAACCGGGACAGACACATGAACACTGAAGCTTTCTTT

j_call: TRBJ2-7
clone_size: many
v_call: TRBV7-2
d_call: TRBD2
cdr3_aa: CASSGTSGTEQYF
cdr3_nt: TGTGCCAGCTCGGGGACTAGCGGCACCGAGCAGTACTTC

j_call: TRBJ1-1
clone_size: few
v_call: TRBV13
d_call: NA
cdr3_aa: CASSPRRTLGAFF
cdr3_nt: TGTGCCAGCAGCCCTCGCCGGACCCTGGGAGCTTTCTTT

j_call: TRBJ2-1
clone_size: NA
v_call: TRBV7-8
d_call: TRBD2
cdr3_aa: CASSLGTSGGQDEQFF
cdr3_nt: TGTGCCAGCAGCTTAGGGACTTCGGGGGGGCAGGATGAGCAGTTCTTC

j_call: TRBJ2-1
clone_size: many
v_call: TRBV7-9
d_call: NA
cdr3_aa: CASSPNRGANYNEQFF
cdr3_nt: TGTGCCAGCAGCCCCAACCGGGGGGCAAATTACAATGAGCAGTTCTTC

j_call: TRBJ2-1
clone_size: many
v_call: TRBV11-2
d_call: NA
cdr3_aa: CASSPIRYEQFF
cdr3_nt: TGTGCCAGCAGCCCTATCCGGTATGAGCAGTTCTTC

j_call: TRBJ2-4
clone_size: many
v_call: TRBV24-1
d_call: TRBD1
cdr3_aa: CATSWGTVNIQYF
cdr3_nt: TGTGCCACCAGTTGGGGGACAGTTAACATTCAGTACTTC

j_call: TRBJ2-1
clone_size: many
v_call: TRBV6-1
d_call: TRBD2
cdr3_aa: CASSASGGSYNEQFF
cdr3_nt: TGTGCCAGCTCTGCTAGCGGGGGATCCTACAATGAGCAGTTCTTC

j_call: TRBJ2-3
clone_size: many
v_call: TRBV6-5
d_call: NA
cdr3_aa: CASNPPGTDTQYF
cdr3_nt: TGTGCCAGCAACCCCCCGGGCACAGATACGCAGTATTTT

j_call: TRBJ1-5
clone_size: many
v_call: TRBV12-3/TRBV12-4
d_call: NA
cdr3_aa: CASSLSGRNQPQHF
cdr3_nt: TGTGCCAGCAGTTTGTCGGGCCGCAATCAGCCCCAGCATTTT

j_call: TRBJ1-2
clone_size: many
v_call: TRBV7-9
d_call: NA
cdr3_aa: CASGIGGDYGYTF
cdr3_nt: TGTGCCAGTGGCATAGGGGGGGACTATGGCTACACCTTC

j_call: TRBJ1-3
clone_size: many
v_call: TRBV6-6
d_call: NA
cdr3_aa: CASSWGRNSGNTIYF
cdr3_nt: TGTGCCAGCAGTTGGGGGCGAAACTCTGGAAACACCATATATTTT

j_call: TRBJ1-1
clone_size: many
v_call: TRBV19
d_call: NA
cdr3_aa: CASSALAGVEAFF
cdr3_nt: TGTGCCAGTAGCGCCCTGGCGGGGGTGGAAGCTTTCTTT

j_call: TRBJ2-3
clone_size: NA
v_call: TRBV11-1
d_call: NA
cdr3_aa: CASSLAAGRDTQYF
cdr3_nt: TGTGCCAGCAGCTTAGCGGCGGGCAGAGATACGCAGTATTTT

j_call: TRBJ2-7
clone_size: many
v_call: TRBV7-9
d_call: TRBD2
cdr3_aa: CASSSGLAGAEREQYF
cdr3_nt: TGTGCCAGCAGCTCGGGACTAGCGGGGGCCGAGAGGGAGCAGTACTTC

j_call: TRBJ1-1
clone_size: many
v_call: TRBV20-1
d_call: TRBD1
cdr3_aa: CSSYLGQGLTLNTEAFF
cdr3_nt: TGCAGTTCGTATCTGGGACAGGGACTCACTTTGAACACTGAAGCTTTCTTT

j_call: TRBJ1-5
clone_size: NA
v_call: TRBV7-9
d_call: TRBD1
cdr3_aa: CASSLVTGGRSQPQHF
cdr3_nt: TGTGCCAGCAGCTTAGTCACAGGGGGAAGGTCTCAGCCCCAGCATTTT

j_call: TRBJ2-3
clone_size: many
v_call: TRBV11-2
d_call: NA
cdr3_aa: CAGEELGTDTQYF
cdr3_nt: TGTGCCGGTGAGGAGTTGGGGACAGATACGCAGTATTTT

j_call: TRBJ2-3
clone_size: many
v_call: TRBV10-3
d_call: TRBD2
cdr3_aa: CAISESYGTSPDTQYF
cdr3_nt: TGTGCCATCAGTGAGTCGTATGGGACTAGTCCAGATACGCAGTATTTT

j_call: TRBJ2-3
clone_size: many
v_call: TRBV5-4
d_call: NA
cdr3_aa: CASSPGLVEDTQYF
cdr3_nt: TGTGCCAGCAGCCCGGGACTGGTGGAGGATACGCAGTATTTT

j_call: TRBJ1-5
clone_size: many
v_call: TRBV12-3/TRBV12-4
d_call: NA
cdr3_aa: CASSEGVGSNQPQHF
cdr3_nt: TGTGCCAGCAGCGAAGGAGTCGGTAGCAATCAGCCCCAGCATTTT

j_call: TRBJ2-2
clone_size: many
v_call: TRBV9
d_call: NA
cdr3_aa: CASSVYRGVGTGELFF
cdr3_nt: TGTGCCAGCAGCGTTTACCGAGGGGTAGGGACCGGGGAGCTGTTTTTT

j_call: TRBJ1-5
clone_size: many
v_call: TRBV28
d_call: NA
cdr3_aa: CASSQGVQPQHF
cdr3_nt: TGTGCCAGCAGTCAAGGGGTTCAGCCCCAGCATTTT

j_call: TRBJ2-5
clone_size: many
v_call: TRBV5-1
d_call: NA
cdr3_aa: CASSLARETQYF
cdr3_nt: TGCGCCAGCAGCTTGGCCAGAGAGACCCAGTACTTC

j_call: TRBJ1-6
clone_size: NA
v_call: TRBV7-2
d_call: NA
cdr3_aa: CASSPGGNYNSPLNF
cdr3_nt: TGTGCCAGCAGCCCCGGAGGGAATTATAATTCACCCCTCAACTTT

j_call: TRBJ1-6
clone_size: many
v_call: TRBV30
d_call: NA
cdr3_aa: CAWSEPGPNSPLHF
cdr3_nt: TGTGCCTGGAGTGAACCGGGCCCGAATTCACCCCTCCACTTT

j_call: TRBJ1-2
clone_size: many
v_call: TRBV3-1
d_call: NA
cdr3_aa: CASGTGPNGYTF
cdr3_nt: TGTGCCAGCGGGACGGGGCCTAATGGCTACACCTTC

j_call: TRBJ1-1
clone_size: NA
v_call: TRBV5-1
d_call: NA
cdr3_aa: CASSLGDTNTEAFF
cdr3_nt: TGCGCCAGCAGCTTGGGGGACACGAACACTGAAGCTTTCTTT

j_call: TRBJ2-1
clone_size: many
v_call: TRBV6-5
d_call: NA
cdr3_aa: CASSYSRGGSLSYNEQFF
cdr3_nt: TGTGCCAGCAGTTACTCCCGAGGGGGATCATTGTCCTACAATGAGCAGTTCTTC

j_call: TRBJ2-3
clone_size: many
v_call: TRBV20-1
d_call: TRBD2
cdr3_aa: CSARGLANTDTQYF
cdr3_nt: TGCAGTGCTAGGGGACTAGCGAATACAGATACGCAGTATTTT

j_call: TRBJ1-5
clone_size: many
v_call: TRBV7-2
d_call: NA
cdr3_aa: CASSLSWGSQHF
cdr3_nt: TGTGCCAGCAGCTTATCCTGGGGGTCCCAGCATTTT

j_call: TRBJ2-7
clone_size: many
v_call: TRBV3-1
d_call: NA
cdr3_aa: CASRSLSEQYF
cdr3_nt: TGTGCCAGCAGATCCCTATCCGAGCAGTACTTC

j_call: TRBJ2-3
clone_size: many
v_call: TRBV5-1
d_call: TRBD2
cdr3_aa: CASSLGSGGPPRTDTQYF
cdr3_nt: TGCGCCAGCAGCTTGGGTAGCGGGGGGCCACCCCGCACAGATACGCAGTATTTT

j_call: TRBJ1-3
clone_size: many
v_call: TRBV3-1
d_call: NA
cdr3_aa: CASRAPWLGGSGNTIYF
cdr3_nt: TGTGCCAGCAGGGCCCCTTGGCTCGGGGGCAGTGGAAACACCATATATTTT

j_call: TRBJ1-4
clone_size: few
v_call: TRBV6-6
d_call: NA
cdr3_aa: CASSSTLQGATNEKLFF
cdr3_nt: TGTGCCAGCAGTAGCACCTTACAGGGTGCAACTAATGAAAAACTGTTTTTT

j_call: TRBJ2-3
clone_size: many
v_call: TRBV2
d_call: NA
cdr3_aa: CASSEDLTDTQYF
cdr3_nt: TGTGCCAGCAGTGAGGACCTAACAGATACGCAGTATTTT

j_call: TRBJ2-7
clone_size: many
v_call: TRBV12-3/TRBV12-4
d_call: TRBD1
cdr3_aa: CASSHRQGLNSYEQYF
cdr3_nt: TGTGCCAGCAGCCATCGACAGGGATTGAACTCCTACGAGCAGTACTTC

j_call: TRBJ1-1
clone_size: NA
v_call: TRBV5-6
d_call: NA
cdr3_aa: CASSLGPVGTEAFF
cdr3_nt: TGTGCCAGCAGCTTGGGACCGGTAGGCACTGAAGCTTTCTTT

j_call: TRBJ1-2
clone_size: many
v_call: TRBV28
d_call: NA
cdr3_aa: CASNGGGESYGYTF
cdr3_nt: TGTGCCAGCAATGGTGGAGGGGAGAGCTATGGCTACACCTTC

j_call: TRBJ2-3
clone_size: few
v_call: TRBV2
d_call: TRBD2
cdr3_aa: CASSEASLAGYTDTQYF
cdr3_nt: TGTGCCAGCAGTGAAGCGTCTTTAGCGGGGTACACAGATACGCAGTATTTT

j_call: TRBJ1-1
clone_size: NA
v_call: TRBV19
d_call: NA
cdr3_aa: CASSTALTIAGTEAFF
cdr3_nt: TGTGCCAGTAGTACAGCCCTAACAATCGCCGGGACTGAAGCTTTCTTT

j_call: TRBJ1-4
clone_size: many
v_call: TRBV7-2
d_call: NA
cdr3_aa: CASSRPQGPPNEKLFF
cdr3_nt: TGTGCCAGCAGCCGACCCCAGGGTCCACCTAATGAAAAACTGTTTTTT

j_call: TRBJ2-2
clone_size: few
v_call: TRBV5-1
d_call: NA
cdr3_aa: CASSKGQAGELFF
cdr3_nt: TGCGCCAGCAGTAAGGGGCAGGCCGGGGAGCTGTTTTTT

j_call: TRBJ2-2
clone_size: many
v_call: TRBV5-5
d_call: NA
cdr3_aa: CASSQQGNTGELFF
cdr3_nt: TGTGCCAGCAGCCAACAGGGGAACACCGGGGAGCTGTTTTTT

j_call: TRBJ1-1
clone_size: many
v_call: TRBV2
d_call: NA
cdr3_aa: CASSYRDAAFF
cdr3_nt: TGTGCCAGCAGTTACAGGGACGCAGCTTTCTTT

j_call: TRBJ2-3
clone_size: NA
v_call: TRBV3-1
d_call: TRBD2
cdr3_aa: CASSRLAGDERDTDTQYF
cdr3_nt: TGTGCCAGCAGTCGTCTAGCGGGGGATGAAAGGGACACAGATACGCAGTATTTT

j_call: TRBJ2-2
clone_size: few
v_call: TRBV5-4
d_call: TRBD2
cdr3_aa: CASSDGTSGGLGELFF
cdr3_nt: TGTGCCAGCAGCGACGGGACTAGCGGGGGCCTCGGGGAGCTGTTTTTT

j_call: TRBJ2-6
clone_size: many
v_call: TRBV7-9
d_call: TRBD2
cdr3_aa: CASSSPGRGGSGANVLTF
cdr3_nt: TGTGCCAGCAGCTCCCCTGGGCGGGGGGGAAGTGGGGCCAACGTCCTGACTTTC

j_call: TRBJ2-3
clone_size: many
v_call: TRBV5-1
d_call: NA
cdr3_aa: CASSLRGDTDTQYF
cdr3_nt: TGCGCCAGCAGCCTCCGAGGGGACACAGATACGCAGTATTTT

j_call: TRBJ2-3
clone_size: many
v_call: TRBV7-2
d_call: TRBD2
cdr3_aa: CASSLAAPSGGATDTQYF
cdr3_nt: TGTGCCAGCAGCTTAGCGGCCCCTAGCGGGGGGGCAACAGATACGCAGTATTTT